Described below is a single T cell receptor beta chain sequence and its context. This record belongs to a study of blood T cell repertoires in COVID-19. The wider study: Specimens from acute and convalescent COVID-19 originated in the United States, Italy and Spain. The analysed material was cDNA or gDNA that came from T cells, B-cell-depleted T cells, or PBMCs.

V lost 3 bases and J lost 5; bases outside the gene matches: 6. Germline values: CDR1 LNHNV, CDR2 YYDKDF (reference sequence). The CDR3 loop spans 14 amino acids. Authors' analysis steps: Researchers report that nucleated cell counts were estimated from reference gene primer amplification. Profiled with immunoSEQ multiplex PCR; TCRdb holds only in-frame clones, not every one. Clone size and V and J calls were adopted from that table, with D and trimming inferred from the DNA. Of about 65,000 clones in the sample, 75% to 85% are singletons; the top ten hold under 15%. This rearrangement joins TRBV15 to TRBJ1-1; 7 bases line up with TRBD1. The specimen was peripheral blood. The receptor comes from an elderly man with acute or convalescent COVID-19. CDR3 nucleotide sequence: TGTGCCACCAGCAGGCTACAGGGGTTAACTGAAGCTTTCTTT. As protein: CATSRLQGLTEAFF.